Listed here are 13 T cell receptor beta chains from one sample, sequenced in a study of OX40 agonist ivuxolimab in advanced cancers. The protocol was immunoSEQ multiplex PCR, while the TCRdb copy is restricted to in-frame clones and leaves out a portion. This table holds some 100,000 clones, roughly 92% found once. This sample comprised CD4+ or CD8+ T cells sorted from blood, obtained in a trial of the OX40 agonist ivuxolimab. These TCRs come from an adult with an advanced solid tumor such as melanoma, head and neck, liver or kidney cancer.

CDR3: CASSDRTYNEQFF. DNA of the CDR3: TGCGCCAGCAGTGACAGGACCTACAATGAGCAGTTCTTC. This chain uses TRBV10-1 with TRBJ2-1; D uncertain. The CDR3 is 13 residues long. With 3 bases removed from V and 2 bases from J, the gap between germline ends came to 5 bases. Germline V CDR1 and CDR2: WNHNN, SYGVQD (reference sequence).

Points on this clone: A junction end diverges from the germline sequence, so it may reflect a read error. The V call is TRBV5-1, the J call TRBJ2-7; the D call may be TRBD1 or TRBD2 (5 bases each). The germline V gene encodes CDR1 SGHRS and CDR2 YFSETQ. The CDR3 has 14 residues. The CDR3 region is CASSFGTPPHEQYF. CDR3 sequence (DNA): TGTGCCAGCAGCTTCGGGACGCCCCCCCACGAGCAGTACTTC. Full variable domain (missing parts from reference TRBV5-1 and TRBJ2-7): KAGVTQTPRYLIKTRGQQVTLSCSPISGHRSVSWYQQTPGQGLQFLFEYFSETQRNKGNFPGRFSGRQFSNSRSEMNVSTLELGDSALYLCASSFGTPPHEQYFGPGTRLTVT.

This chain joins TRBV6-5 and TRBJ2-7; TRBD1 aligns across 7 bases. Germline loops: CDR1 MNHEY, CDR2 SVGAGI. Losses at the gene ends were 4 bases for V and 2 bases for J; bases not matched to a gene: 8. This CDR3 has 15 residues. CDR3 nucleotide sequence: TGTGCCAGCAGTTCCATCTCCGGGACAGCCTACGAGCAGTACTTC. The encoded protein is CASSSISGTAYEQYF.

The CDR3 DNA reads as TGTGCCAGCAGCCATCCTGACAGGATCCTCTACGAGCAGTACTTC. Translation gives CASSHPDRILYEQYF. This chain connects TRBV5-5 to TRBJ2-7; D is possibly TRBD1 (6 bases). The CDR3 extends over 15 amino acids. Germline CDR1 reads SGHKS; CDR2 reads YYEKEE (reference sequence). With 4 bases removed from V and 3 bases from J, the gap between germline ends came to 17 bases. Combining the CDR3 with reference TRBV5-5 and TRBJ2-7 gives the whole variable domain DAGVTQSPTHLIKTRGQQVTLRCSPISGHKSVSWYQQVLGQGPQFIFQYYEKEERGRGNFPDRFSARQFPNYSSELNVNALLLGDSALYLCASSHPDRILYEQYFGPGTRLTVT.

Written as DNA, the CDR3 is TGTGCCAGCAGCTTAGTCGCTGGACTTTCAAAAGAGACCCAGTACTTC. This codes for CASSLVAGLSKETQYF. The chain carries TRBV11-3 and TRBJ2-5; weak D call: TRBD2 (5 bases). This CDR3 has 16 amino acids. Germline V gene lookup returns CDR1 SGHNT and CDR2 YENEEA. The V gene lost 1 base and the J gene lost 3 bases, with 15 bases spanning the gap.

The gene calls are TRBV4-3 and TRBJ2-7; 11 bases match TRBD2. The V gene end was trimmed by 3 bases and the J gene end by 0 bases; junction bases not matched to a gene: 1. CDR1 and CDR2 from the germline V gene are LGHNA and YSLEER. The CDR3 runs 15 residues. CDR3 nucleotide sequence: TGCGCCAGCAGCCACACTAGCGGGGGCTCCTACGAGCAGTACTTC. Protein: CASSHTSGGSYEQYF.

V is TRBV27 and J is TRBJ2-7; weak D call: TRBD1 (6 bases). The CDR3 has 13 residues. The V gene lost 4 bases and the J gene lost 6 bases, with 13 bases spanning the gap. The germline V gene encodes CDR1 MNHEY and CDR2 SMNVEV (reference sequence). CDR3 DNA: TGTGCCAGCAGTTCGAATGCAGGGGCCGAGCAGTACTTC. This codes for CASSSNAGAEQYF.

As concerns this clone: A junction end diverges from the germline sequence, so it may reflect a read error. The chain joins TRBV13 to TRBJ2-3; D possibly uses TRBD1 or TRBD2 (5 bases each). The CDR3 is 13 residues long. CDR1 is PRHDT, CDR2 FYEKMQ, per germline (reference sequence). The chain's CDR3 is CASRWGSTDTQYF. The DNA for the CDR3 is TGTGCCAGCAGGTGGGGGAGCACTGATACGCAGTATTTT. The full variable domain, its missing parts supplied by reference TRBV13 and TRBJ2-3, is AAGVIQSPRHLIKEKRETATLKCYPIPRHDTVYWYQQGPGQDPQFLISFYEKMQSDKGSIPDRFSAQQFSDYHSELNMSSLELGDSALYFCASRWGSTDTQYFGPGTRLTVL.

This clone has just one count. The CDR3 DNA follows: TGTGCCAGCAGTTTAACCATCCGGGGGATTGGTGAAAAACTGTTTTTT. This translates into CASSLTIRGIGEKLFF. V is TRBV27 and J is TRBJ1-4; D may be TRBD1 (5 bases). The germline gives CDR1 MNHEY, CDR2 SMNVEV (reference sequence). The CDR3 extends over 16 amino acids. V lost 2 bases to trimming and J lost 7 bases, with 17 bases between them.

Only one count was recorded for this clone. The chain is built from TRBV19 and TRBJ2-7; 7 bases are shared with TRBD2. J lost 5 bases, V lost 3 bases, and 7 bases had no gene match. This CDR3 has 14 residues. CDR1 and CDR2 (germline): LNHDA, SQIVND (reference sequence). The CDR3 coding sequence is TGTGCCAGTAGTATCGAGACTAGCAAGGACGAGCAGTACTTC. It specifies CASSIETSKDEQYF. The whole variable domain, remainder taken from reference TRBV19 and TRBJ2-7, is DGGITQSPKYLFRKEGQNVTLSCEQNLNHDAMYWYRQDPGQGLRLIYYSQIVNDFQKGDIAEGYSVSREKKESFPLTVTSAQKNPTAFYLCASSIETSKDEQYFGPGTRLTVT.

The chain combines TRBV13 with TRBJ2-1; TRBD1 matches 9 bases. CDR1 and CDR2 (germline): PRHDT, FYEKMQ (reference sequence). The CDR3 consists of 17 residues. V shed 3 bases, J shed 4 bases, and the junction held 10 bases outside the gene matches. CDR3 DNA sequence: TGTGCCAGCAGCTTGGGTCGACAGGGGGATAGGTACAATGAGCAGTTCTTC. Translating gives CASSLGRQGDRYNEQFF.

The chain carries TRBV4-1 and TRBJ1-3; D gene uncertain. Germline CDR1 and CDR2: MGHRA and YSYEKL. This CDR3 spans 15 amino acids. V was pared by 2 bases and J by 4 bases, with 12 bases between. The CDR3 DNA is TGCGCCAGCAGCCAAACCCATTCGGGGGGAAACACCATATATTTT. Its translation is CASSQTHSGGNTIYF.

The chain recombines TRBV2 with TRBJ1-6; no clear D. The germline V and J ends were trimmed by 1 base and 4 bases, with 8 bases remaining between them. The CDR3 runs 15 residues. Germline values: CDR1 SNHLY, CDR2 FYNNEI. CDR3 in DNA: TGTGCCAGCAGTGAAGATCTGAGTTATAATTCACCCCTCCACTTT. Translating gives CASSEDLSYNSPLHF.